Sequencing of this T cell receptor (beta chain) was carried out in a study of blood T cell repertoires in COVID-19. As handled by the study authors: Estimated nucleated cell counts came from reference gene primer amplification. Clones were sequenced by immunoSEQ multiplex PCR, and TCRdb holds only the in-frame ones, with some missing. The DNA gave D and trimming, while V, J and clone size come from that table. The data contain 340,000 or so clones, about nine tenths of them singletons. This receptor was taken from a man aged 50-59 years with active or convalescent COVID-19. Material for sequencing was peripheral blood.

DNA of the CDR3: TGTGCCAGCAGCGACGGACAGGGGGCGACTGAAGCTTTCTTT. Translation: CASSDGQGATEAFF. The chain employs TRBV7-3 and TRBJ1-1; 11 bases map to TRBD1. The CDR3 length is 14 residues. V gave up 5 bases and J gave up 5 bases; unmatched junction bases: 4. Germline-derived CDR1 and CDR2 are SGHTA and FQGTGA.